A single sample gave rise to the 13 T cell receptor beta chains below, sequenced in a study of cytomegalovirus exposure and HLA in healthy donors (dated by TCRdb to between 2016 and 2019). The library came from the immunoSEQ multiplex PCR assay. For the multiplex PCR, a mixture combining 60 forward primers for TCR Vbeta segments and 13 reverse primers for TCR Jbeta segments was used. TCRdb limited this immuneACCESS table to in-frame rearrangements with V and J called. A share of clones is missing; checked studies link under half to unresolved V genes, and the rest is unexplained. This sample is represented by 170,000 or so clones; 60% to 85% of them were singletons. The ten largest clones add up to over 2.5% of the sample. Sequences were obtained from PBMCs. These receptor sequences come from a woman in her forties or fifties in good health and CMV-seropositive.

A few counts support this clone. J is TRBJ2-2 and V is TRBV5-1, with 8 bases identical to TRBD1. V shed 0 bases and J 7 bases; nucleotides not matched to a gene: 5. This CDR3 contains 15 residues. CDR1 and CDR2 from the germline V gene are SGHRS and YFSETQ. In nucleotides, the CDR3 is TGCGCCAGCAGCTTGGGCGGACAGGGAAACGGGGAGCTGTTTTTT. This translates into CASSLGGQGNGELFF.

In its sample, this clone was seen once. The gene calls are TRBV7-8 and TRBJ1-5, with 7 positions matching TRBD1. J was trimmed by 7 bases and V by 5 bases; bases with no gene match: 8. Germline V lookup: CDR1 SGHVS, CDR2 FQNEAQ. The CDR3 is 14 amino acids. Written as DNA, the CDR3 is TGTGCCAGCAGCCACGACAGGGATTGGCAGCCCCAGCATTTT. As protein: CASSHDRDWQPQHF.

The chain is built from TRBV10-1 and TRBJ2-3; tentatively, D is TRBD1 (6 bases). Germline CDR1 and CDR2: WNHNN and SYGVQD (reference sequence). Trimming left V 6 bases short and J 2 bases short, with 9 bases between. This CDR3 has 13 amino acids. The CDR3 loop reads CASSRGFTDTQYF. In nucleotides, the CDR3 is TGCGCCAGCAGCAGGGGATTCACAGATACGCAGTATTTT.

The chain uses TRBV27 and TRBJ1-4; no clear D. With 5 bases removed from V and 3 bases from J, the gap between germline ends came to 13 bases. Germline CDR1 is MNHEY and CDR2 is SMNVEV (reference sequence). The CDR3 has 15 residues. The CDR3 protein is CASSPLSGANEKLFF. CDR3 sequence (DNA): TGTGCCAGCAGTCCCCTAAGCGGAGCTAATGAAAAACTGTTTTTT.

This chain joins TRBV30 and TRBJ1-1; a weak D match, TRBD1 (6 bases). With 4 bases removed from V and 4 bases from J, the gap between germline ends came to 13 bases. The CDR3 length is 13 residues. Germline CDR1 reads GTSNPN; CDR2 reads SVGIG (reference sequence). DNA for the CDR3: TGTGCCTGGACAGGGGCTGAGGGCACTGAAGCTTTCTTT. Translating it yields CAWTGAEGTEAFF.

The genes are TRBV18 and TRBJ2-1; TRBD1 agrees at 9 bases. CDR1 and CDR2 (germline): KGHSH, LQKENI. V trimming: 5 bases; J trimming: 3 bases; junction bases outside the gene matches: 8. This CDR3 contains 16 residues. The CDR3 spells CASSSDRGHDYNEQFF. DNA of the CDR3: TGTGCCAGCTCATCGGACAGGGGACACGACTACAATGAGCAGTTCTTC.

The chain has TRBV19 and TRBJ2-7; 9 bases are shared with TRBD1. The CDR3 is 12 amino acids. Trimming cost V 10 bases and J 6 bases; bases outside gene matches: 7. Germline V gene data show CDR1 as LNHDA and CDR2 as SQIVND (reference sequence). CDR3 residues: CATGTGRAEQYF. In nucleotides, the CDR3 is TGTGCCACCGGGACAGGGAGGGCCGAGCAGTACTTC.

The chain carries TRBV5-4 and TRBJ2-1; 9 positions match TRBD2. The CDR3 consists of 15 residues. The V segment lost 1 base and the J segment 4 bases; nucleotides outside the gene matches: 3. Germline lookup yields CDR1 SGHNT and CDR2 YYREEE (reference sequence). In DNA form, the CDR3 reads TGTGCCAGCAGCTTGAGACTAGCGGATTACAATGAGCAGTTCTTC. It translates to CASSLRLADYNEQFF.

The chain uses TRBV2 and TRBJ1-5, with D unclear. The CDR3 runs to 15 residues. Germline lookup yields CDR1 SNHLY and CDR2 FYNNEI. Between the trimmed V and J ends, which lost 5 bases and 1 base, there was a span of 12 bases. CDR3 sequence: CASSPSLISNQPQHF. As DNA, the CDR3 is TGTGCCAGCAGTCCAAGCCTCATAAGCAATCAGCCCCAGCATTTT. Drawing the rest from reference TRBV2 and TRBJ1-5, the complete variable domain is EPEVTQTPSHQVTQMGQEVILRCVPISNHLYFYWYRQILGQKVEFLVSFYNNEISEKSEIFDDQFSVERPDGSNFTLKIRSTKLEDSAMYFCASSPSLISNQPQHFGDGTRLSIL.

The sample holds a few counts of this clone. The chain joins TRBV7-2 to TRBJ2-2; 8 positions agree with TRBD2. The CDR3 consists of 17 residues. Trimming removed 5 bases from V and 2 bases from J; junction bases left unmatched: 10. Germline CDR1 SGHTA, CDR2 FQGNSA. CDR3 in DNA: TGTGCCAGCAGCCCACGTAGGGCGGGAGGCAACACCGGGGAGCTGTTTTTT. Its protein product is CASSPRRAGGNTGELFF.

The CDR3 sequence is CASSLAGTVVGNEQFF. The CDR3 DNA reads TGTGCCAGCAGCTTAGCCGGGACAGTAGTAGGCAATGAGCAGTTCTTC. This chain uses TRBV7-8 with TRBJ2-1, with TRBD1 matching over 7 bases. V shed 0 bases, J shed 6 bases, and the junction held 8 bases outside the gene matches. This CDR3 is built from 16 residues. Germline V gene data show CDR1 as SGHVS and CDR2 as FQNEAQ. Using reference TRBV7-8 and TRBJ2-1 for the parts outside the CDR3, the full variable domain is GAGVSQSPRYKVAKRGQDVALRCDPISGHVSLFWYQQALGQGPEFLTYFQNEAQLDKSGLPSDRFFAERPEGSVSTLKIQRTQQEDSAVYLCASSLAGTVVGNEQFFGPGTRLTVL.

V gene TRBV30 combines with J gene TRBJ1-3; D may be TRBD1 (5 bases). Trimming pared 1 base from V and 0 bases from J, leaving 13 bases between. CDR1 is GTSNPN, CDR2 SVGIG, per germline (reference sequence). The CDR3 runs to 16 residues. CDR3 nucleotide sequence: TGTGCCTGGAGTGGTCAGGGAGGCATCTCTGGAAACACCATATATTTT. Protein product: CAWSGQGGISGNTIYF.

The CDR3 region is CASRRTGGNSPLHF. The CDR3 DNA follows: TGTGCCAGCAGACGGACAGGGGGCAATTCACCCCTCCACTTT. The rearrangement joins TRBV6-1 to TRBJ1-6, with 11 bases fitting TRBD1. The CDR3 extends over 14 amino acids. The trim removed 6 bases at V and 7 bases at J, leaving 2 bases unmatched. CDR1 is MNHNS and CDR2 is SASEGT in the germline V gene.